The 18 T cell receptor beta chains presented below share a single source sample, sequenced in a study of T cells after posttransplantation cyclophosphamide. Control samples came 1 year after myeloablative marrow transplants with methotrexate plus calcineurin inhibitor. Sequenced by immunoSEQ multiplex PCR; TCRdb stores in-frame clones only, minus some. The repertoire consists of approximately 20,000 clones, with around 87% occurring once and the leading ten covering under 2%. Sample: PBMCs, taken just over 350 days after allogeneic stem cell transplant with calcineurin inhibitor and methotrexate. These receptors were taken from a female patient aged 30-39 years who received an allogeneic stem cell transplant from an unrelated donor, was CMV-positive, and had acute and chronic GVHD. Some T cells may trace back to the graft donor.

This sequence joins TRBV29-1 and TRBJ1-3; D is possibly TRBD1 (6 bases). The CDR3 totals 14 residues. V dropped 6 bases and J dropped 0 bases, with 12 bases sitting between them. CDR1 is SQVTM and CDR2 is ANQGSEA in the germline V gene. The CDR3 bases are TGCAGCGTAGCCGACAGGAGCTCTGGAAACACCATATATTTT. Its translation is CSVADRSSGNTIYF. Supplemented by reference TRBV29-1 and TRBJ1-3, the full variable domain reads SAVISQKPSRDICQRGTSLTIQCQVDSQVTMMFWYRQQPGQSLTLIATANQGSEATYESGFVIDKFPISRPNLTFSTLTVSNMSPEDSSIYLCSVADRSSGNTIYFGEGSWLTVV.

This clone was counted once. This sequence joins TRBV5-1 and TRBJ1-3; the D gene is possibly TRBD1 (6 bases). The ends were cut back, 4 bases at V and 1 base at J, with 15 bases in the middle. This CDR3 has 16 residues. Per the germline V gene, CDR1 is SGHRS and CDR2 is YFSETQ. The CDR3 DNA reads TGCGCCAGCAGCCTTAACTCACAGGGTTCTGGAAACACCATATATTTT. Translating gives CASSLNSQGSGNTIYF.

The chain couples TRBV5-1 to TRBJ2-2, with D possibly TRBD2 on 5 matching bases. Trimming left V 2 bases short and J 5 bases short, with 10 bases between. There are 14 residues in the CDR3. Germline V gene data show CDR1 as SGHRS and CDR2 as YFSETQ. CDR3 in amino acids: CASSFQQRTGELFF. In nucleotides, the CDR3 is TGCGCCAGCAGCTTCCAACAGCGGACCGGGGAGCTGTTTTTT.

CDR3 DNA: TGTGCCAGCAGCGACGGACTTCATGGGGCTGAAGCTTTCTTT. Translated, it gives CASSDGLHGAEAFF. V usage is TRBV13 and J usage is TRBJ1-1; no clear D. Germline V CDR1 and CDR2: PRHDT, FYEKMQ (reference sequence). The CDR3 has 14 amino acids. V gave up 5 bases and J gave up 6 bases, with 16 bases separating them.

The CDR3 spells CASRDIAGGPLGTGELFF. CDR3 sequence (DNA): TGTGCCAGCAGGGATATAGCGGGAGGGCCCCTGGGCACCGGGGAGCTGTTTTTT. This chain joins TRBV28 and TRBJ2-2; 11 bases fit TRBD2. Germline V CDR1 and CDR2: MDHEN, SYDVKM. The J segment lost 4 bases and the V segment lost 6 bases, leaving 13 bases of the junction unmatched. This CDR3 has 18 residues.

The chain recombines TRBV7-2 with TRBJ1-2; TRBD1 agrees at 7 bases. The CDR3 is 14 amino acids. With V trimmed by 5 bases and J by 3 bases, 6 bases remained unmatched. CDR1 is SGHTA, CDR2 FQGNSA, per germline. CDR3 in DNA: TGTGCCAGCAGCCAGGGACAGTTACACTATGGCTACACCTTC. Protein: CASSQGQLHYGYTF.

J is TRBJ2-7 and V is TRBV5-8, with 8 bases aligning to TRBD1. Germline V CDR1 and CDR2: SGHTS, YDEGEE. V shed 0 bases, J shed 3 bases, and the junction held 5 bases outside the gene matches. The length of the CDR3 is 15 residues. CDR3 in amino acids: CASSLAGGAGYEQYV. The DNA of the CDR3 is TGTGCCAGCAGCTTGGCAGGGGGCGCAGGCTACGAGCAGTACGTC.

This clone was observed once. V and J are TRBV19 and TRBJ1-5; D gene unclear. The V gene lost 5 bases and the J gene lost 4 bases, with 12 bases spanning the gap. Germline assignment: CDR1 LNHDA and CDR2 SQIVND (reference sequence). The CDR3 loop spans 14 amino acids. Here the CDR3 DNA reads TGTGCCAGTAGTCTCCGGGAGCATAATCAGCCCCAGCATTTT. It encodes CASSLREHNQPQHF.

The chain combines TRBV30 with TRBJ2-3; 12 bases are a match to TRBD2. The V segment lost 1 base and the J segment 8 bases; nucleotides outside the gene matches: 7. Looked up from germline, CDR1 is GTSNPN and CDR2 is SVGIG (reference sequence). The CDR3 length is 15 residues. CDR3 in amino acids: CAWSALAGGPGTQYF. CDR3 DNA sequence: TGTGCCTGGAGTGCGCTAGCGGGAGGGCCAGGTACGCAGTATTTT. Full variable domain (outside the CDR3, taken from reference TRBV30 and TRBJ2-3): SQTIHQWPATLVQPVGSPLSLECTVEGTSNPNLYWYRQAAGRGLQLLFYSVGIGQISSEVPQNLSASRPQDRQFILSSKKLLLSDSGFYLCAWSALAGGPGTQYFGPGTRLTVL.

The chain employs TRBV19 and TRBJ2-2, with TRBD2 identical over 7 bases. Germline loops: CDR1 LNHDA, CDR2 SQIVND (reference sequence). CDR3 length: 17 amino acids. Germline trimming cut 8 bases from V and 1 base from J; bases unmatched to any gene: 13. CDR3 amino acids: CASRPVASGMNTGELFF. In DNA, the CDR3 is TGTGCCAGTCGACCGGTCGCAAGCGGGATGAACACCGGGGAGCTGTTTTTT.

This clone was detected a few times. The V call is TRBV5-8, the J call TRBJ1-3; D unclear. The CDR3 is 13 amino acids. The ends were cut back, 1 base at V and 3 bases at J, with 5 bases in the middle. The germline CDR1 and CDR2 sequences are SGHTS and YDEGEE. This chain's CDR3 is CASSLYSGNTIYF. The CDR3 region has the DNA TGTGCCAGCAGCTTGTACAGTGGAAACACCATATATTTT.

This chain joins TRBV6-6 and TRBJ2-1; 14 bases agree with TRBD2. The CDR3 contains 15 residues. CDR1 is MNHNY and CDR2 is SVGAGI in the germline V gene (reference sequence). V lost 6 bases to trimming and J lost 7 bases; unmatched junction nucleotides: 5. CDR3 coding DNA: TGTGCCAGCAGGGGACTAGCGGGAGTGTGGAATGAGCAGTTCTTC. Translation: CASRGLAGVWNEQFF.

With regard to this clone: The junction departs from germline at one end; a sequencing error may be responsible. V is TRBV7-7 and J is TRBJ2-1; maybe TRBD1 (5 bases). The germline gives CDR1 SSHAT, CDR2 FNYEAQ (reference sequence). This CDR3 spans 13 amino acids. The CDR3 reads CASSQGPANEQFF. The CDR3 bases are TGTGCTAGCAGCCAGGGCCCCGCGAATGAGCAGTTCTTC.

The chain carries TRBV10-3 and TRBJ2-3, with D possibly matching TRBD2 (6 bases). Trimming removed 2 bases at V and 2 bases at J, with 8 bases between. The CDR3 covers 14 residues. The germline gives CDR1 ENHRY, CDR2 SYGVKD. DNA for the CDR3: TGTGCCATCAGTGAGGGGAGGACCACAGATACGCAGTATTTT. Amino acid sequence: CAISEGRTTDTQYF.

The chain links TRBV25-1 to TRBJ1-1, with no clear D. CDR3 length: 14 amino acids. Germline V gene sequence: CDR1 MGHDK, CDR2 SYGVNS. V was pared by 2 bases and J by 4 bases, with 11 bases between. CDR3 nucleotide sequence: TGTGCCAGCAGTGAAGAGGGAAGAAGCACTGAAGCTTTCTTT. Encoded protein: CASSEEGRSTEAFF.

The gene calls are TRBV14 and TRBJ2-5; weak D call: TRBD2 (5 bases). The CDR3 has 15 amino acids. Germline V CDR1 and CDR2: SGHDN, FVKESK. Trimming shortened V by 0 bases and J by 3 bases, and 11 bases separated the two germline ends. The CDR3 nucleotides are TGTGCCAGCAGCCAAGATAGGTGGCGGGAAGAGACCCAGTACTTC. Its protein is CASSQDRWREETQYF.

This clone appeared once. This sequence joins TRBV10-2 and TRBJ2-3; 7 bases map to TRBD2. V trimming: 1 base; J trimming: 3 bases; junction bases outside the gene matches: 4. The CDR3 is 15 residues long. Germline V CDR1 and CDR2: WSHSY, SAAADI. The CDR3 region is CASSELGGSTDTQYF. DNA of the CDR3: TGCGCCAGCAGTGAGTTGGGCGGGAGTACAGATACGCAGTATTTT.

V is TRBV30 and J is TRBJ2-5, with TRBD2 identical over 11 bases. Per the germline V gene, CDR1 is GTSNPN and CDR2 is SVGIG (reference sequence). The V gene end was trimmed by 2 bases and the J gene end by 7 bases; junction bases not matched to a gene: 6. CDR3 size: 14 residues. CDR3: CAWSPVAGGGTQYF. CDR3 bases: TGTGCCTGGAGTCCAGTAGCGGGAGGGGGGACCCAGTACTTC.